This record covers a single T cell receptor beta chain. TCRdb's table, derived via immunoSEQ multiplex PCR, lists solely in-frame clones and lacks some. The sample carries 14,000 to 15,000 clones, over 80% recorded once. The data are from a study of PD-1 blockade in classical Hodgkin lymphoma. Time point of the sample: newly diagnosed, previously untreated cHL patient sample. Through magnetic negative selection, CD8+ T cells were separated from PBMCs that had been thawed. The CDR3 covers 15 residues. J gave up 7 bases and V 0 bases, and 4 bases lay outside the gene matches. Germline assignment: CDR1 MNHEY and CDR2 SVGAGI.

Sequences were obtained from CD8+ T cells from blood. The TCR comes from a human donor with classical Hodgkin lymphoma. The J gene is TRBJ2-2, the V gene TRBV6-5, with 8 bases that match TRBD2. Here the CDR3 reads CASSYSGLGLGELFF. As DNA, the CDR3 is TGTGCCAGCAGTTACTCGGGACTAGGCCTCGGGGAGCTGTTTTTT.